A single sample gave rise to the 25 T cell receptor beta chains below, sequenced in a study of neurological immune-mediated disorders. TCRdb re-called the 5' RACE reads through MiXCR, storing one row per CDR3 protein. The data hold tens of thousands of distinct CDR3 sequences, with under 4.5% observed a single time. The sample was PBMCs. These receptors were collected from a woman aged 45-59 years with multiple sclerosis.

This clonotype has just a few counts. This chain uses TRBV2 with TRBJ2-5; 12 bases are shared with TRBD2. The trim removed 4 bases at V and 1 base at J, leaving 1 base unmatched. Looked up from germline, CDR1 is SNHLY and CDR2 is FYNNEI. The CDR3 runs to 15 residues. The CDR3 DNA sequence: TGTGCCAGCAGTGTGGGACTAGCGGGCCAAGAGACCCAGTACTTC. Encoded protein: CASSVGLAGQETQYF.

This clonotype has at least ten counts. J is TRBJ1-3 and V is TRBV6-6; D is uncertain. Germline V gene data show CDR1 as MNHNY and CDR2 as SVGAGI (reference sequence). This CDR3 has 15 amino acids. V lost 4 bases and J lost 3, with 13 bases in between. In nucleotides, the CDR3 is TGTGCCAGCAGTTCATTGAGACCGGTTGGAAACACCATATATTTT. This encodes CASSSLRPVGNTIYF.

Many counts were recorded for this clonotype. The J gene is TRBJ1-5, the V gene TRBV9, with D possibly being TRBD1 (5 bases). In germline, CDR1 is SGDLS, CDR2 YYNGEE. CDR3 length: 15 amino acids. V was shortened by 4 bases and J by 5 bases, with 16 bases between the two germline ends. CDR3: CASSISRDRHQPQHF. CDR3 DNA: TGTGCCAGCAGCATATCCCGGGACCGTCATCAGCCCCAGCATTTT. Variable domain in full (rest from reference TRBV9 and TRBJ1-5): DSGVTQTPKHLITATGQRVTLRCSPRSGDLSVYWYQQSLDQGLQFLIQYYNGEERAKGNILERFSAQQFPDLHSELNLSSLELGDSALYFCASSISRDRHQPQHFGDGTRLSIL.

This clonotype was found many times. V gene TRBV7-2 combines with J gene TRBJ2-5, with unresolved D. Germline CDR1 reads SGHTA; CDR2 reads FQGNSA. Trimming stripped 5 bases from V and 4 bases from J, with 17 bases between. The length of the CDR3 is 15 residues. The CDR3, as DNA: TGTGCCAGCAGCCGAGACCCCTTTAGAGGAGAGACCCAGTACTTC. Protein product: CASSRDPFRGETQYF.

This clonotype has more than one count but fewer than ten. This may be a read error, as it is one base from a much larger clone. The chain uses TRBV10-3 and TRBJ1-3, with D possibly matching TRBD1 (6 bases). This CDR3 has 14 amino acids. V was cut by 7 bases and J by 3 bases, with 13 bases left in between. CDR1 is ENHRY, CDR2 SYGVKD, per germline. CDR3 region: CAIKGGGYGNTIYF. CDR3 sequence (DNA): TGTGCCATCAAAGGGGGAGGTTATGGAAACACCATATATTTT.

This clonotype was seen ten or more times. This chain connects TRBV5-4 to TRBJ2-7; 12 bases match TRBD2. The CDR3 is made up of 18 amino acids. V shed 0 bases and J 0 bases; nucleotides not matched to a gene: 7. Germline V gives CDR1 SGHNT, CDR2 YYREEE (reference sequence). The CDR3 coding sequence is TGTGCCAGCAGCTTGGAGTGGACTAGCGGGGAGAGCTCCTACGAGCAGTACTTC. Translating gives CASSLEWTSGESSYEQYF.

This clonotype was seen repeatedly, ten times or more. This chain connects TRBV7-2 to TRBJ2-3; D uncertain. Germline assignment: CDR1 SGHTA and CDR2 FQGNSA. Trimming left V 0 bases short and J 6 bases short, with 10 bases between. The CDR3 is 14 residues long. The CDR3 DNA reads as TGTGCCAGCAGCTTAGCAAGGAAGGTGGATACGCAGTATTTT. Translation gives CASSLARKVDTQYF.

There are many counts of this clonotype. The gene calls are TRBV20-1 and TRBJ1-2, with a weak D call TRBD1 (5 bases). CDR1 DFQATT and CDR2 SNEGSKA come from the germline V gene (reference sequence). The CDR3 totals 12 residues. V shed 2 bases and J shed 8 bases, with 12 bases lying between them. The CDR3 region is CSARPGEIGYTF. DNA of the CDR3: TGCAGTGCTAGACCGGGGGAGATCGGCTACACCTTC.

This clonotype showed up many times. The chain joins TRBV28 to TRBJ2-7, with TRBD2 matching 7 bases. Germline CDR1 is MDHEN and CDR2 is SYDVKM. With 1 base clipped from V and 0 bases from J, the junction kept 6 bases outside the gene matches. CDR3 size: 16 residues. The CDR3 protein is CASSLSGGTFSYEQYF. CDR3 DNA: TGTGCCAGCAGTTTATCCGGGGGGACCTTCTCCTACGAGCAGTACTTC.

This clonotype showed up many times. This rearrangement joins TRBV9 to TRBJ2-7; D is uncertain. The germline CDR1 and CDR2 sequences are SGDLS and YYNGEE. V lost 3 bases and J 2 bases, leaving 15 bases between the germline ends. This CDR3 spans 15 amino acids. The CDR3 bases are TGTGCCAGCAGCGCCGCGCCCATCCCGACCTACGAGCAGTACTTC. It translates to CASSAAPIPTYEQYF. Drawing the rest from reference TRBV9 and TRBJ2-7, the complete variable domain is DSGVTQTPKHLITATGQRVTLRCSPRSGDLSVYWYQQSLDQGLQFLIQYYNGEERAKGNILERFSAQQFPDLHSELNLSSLELGDSALYFCASSAAPIPTYEQYFGPGTRLTVT.

This clonotype has ten or more counts. The rearrangement links TRBV12-3 or TRBV12-4 to TRBJ1-1; unclear D gene. The germline V and J ends were trimmed by 6 bases and 7 bases, with 12 bases remaining between them. This CDR3 contains 12 residues. The CDR3 bases are TGTGCCAGCAGCCAACGACCCAGTGAAGCTTTCTTT. It encodes CASSQRPSEAFF.

This clonotype was seen at least ten times. The CDR3 loop reads CASSIGNTIYF. The CDR3 nucleotides read TGTGCCAGCAGCATCGGAAACACCATATATTTT. This chain joins TRBV11-2 and TRBJ1-3, with no clear D. Germline lookup yields CDR1 SGHAT and CDR2 FQNNGV. V was pared by 5 bases and J by 4 bases, with 3 bases between. This CDR3 is 11 amino acids long.

This clonotype was detected ten times or more. The rearrangement uses TRBV6-6 and TRBJ1-2; 12 positions match TRBD1. V shed 6 bases, J shed 3 bases, and the junction held 8 bases outside the gene matches. Germline V gene lookup returns CDR1 MNHNY and CDR2 SVGAGI (reference sequence). This CDR3 contains 16 residues. The CDR3 loop is CASRPGQGAPDYGYTF. For the CDR3, the DNA is TGTGCCAGCAGGCCGGGACAGGGGGCGCCCGACTATGGCTACACCTTC.

This clonotype was detected many times. The chain uses TRBV7-6 and TRBJ2-3, with D maybe TRBD1 (7 bases). This CDR3 is 16 amino acids long. V was trimmed by 3 bases and J by 5 bases, leaving 18 bases between them. Germline assignment: CDR1 SGHVS and CDR2 FNYEAQ. DNA of the CDR3: TGTGCCAGCAGCTTGGAGGGGGCAATGAAAGGAGATACGCAGTATTTT. Amino acid sequence: CASSLEGAMKGDTQYF.

This clonotype was recorded many times. The chain couples TRBV20-1 to TRBJ2-1; D perhaps matches TRBD1 (5 bases). CDR1 is DFQATT and CDR2 is SNEGSKA in the germline V gene (reference sequence). V lost 4 bases and J 4 bases, leaving 8 bases between the germline ends. This CDR3 spans 12 amino acids. The CDR3 protein is CSAKGWYNEQFF. CDR3 nucleotides: TGCAGTGCTAAGGGGTGGTACAATGAGCAGTTCTTC.

This clonotype was detected many times. V and J are TRBV3-1 and TRBJ1-2, with D unclear. Germline V gene data show CDR1 as LGHDT and CDR2 as YNNKEL (reference sequence). Trimming took 3 bases from V and 2 from J, leaving 7 bases between them. This CDR3 has 13 residues. The DNA for the CDR3 is TGTGCCAGCAGCCAGGGCAGGAACTATGGCTACACCTTC. It yields the protein CASSQGRNYGYTF. The complete variable domain, with remaining parts taken from reference TRBV3-1 and TRBJ1-2, reads DTAVSQTPKYLVTQMGNDKSIKCEQNLGHDTMYWYKQDSKKFLKIMFSYNNKELIINETVPNRFSPKSPDKAHLNLHINSLELGDSAVYFCASSQGRNYGYTFGSGTRLTVV.

This clonotype was found many times. This sequence joins TRBV10-3 and TRBJ2-2; D remains ambiguous. The CDR3 loop spans 13 amino acids. Germline CDR1 reads ENHRY; CDR2 reads SYGVKD. The V end lost 3 bases, the J end lost 5 bases, and 7 bases lay between the germline ends. CDR3: CAISEYKTGELFF. The CDR3 bases are TGTGCCATCAGTGAATACAAAACCGGGGAGCTGTTTTTT.

This clonotype was detected ten times or more. The chain carries TRBV7-9 and TRBJ2-5, with 11 bases aligning to TRBD1. CDR1 is SEHNR and CDR2 is FQNEAQ in the germline V gene (reference sequence). The CDR3 is made up of 16 amino acids. V trimming: 5 bases; J trimming: 2 bases; junction bases outside the gene matches: 7. The CDR3 here is CASSAYRDRGQETQYF. The CDR3 region has the DNA TGTGCCAGCAGCGCATACCGGGACAGGGGGCAAGAGACCCAGTACTTC.

This clonotype came up many times. The gene calls are TRBV2 and TRBJ2-5, with 8 bases aligning to TRBD2. CDR3 length: 15 amino acids. J gave up 4 bases and V 2 bases, and 6 bases lay outside the gene matches. Germline V lookup: CDR1 SNHLY, CDR2 FYNNEI. CDR3 region: CASSEIAGRRETQYF. The CDR3 nucleotides are TGTGCCAGCAGTGAAATAGCGGGGCGCAGAGAGACCCAGTACTTC.

Many counts were recorded for this clonotype. The chain combines TRBV20-1 with TRBJ1-5; D unclear. This CDR3 is built from 13 residues. Trimming stripped 3 bases from V and 3 bases from J, with 9 bases between. The V gene's germline CDR1 is DFQATT and CDR2 SNEGSKA (reference sequence). The CDR3 loop reads CSARVMNNQPQHF. The CDR3 region has the DNA TGCAGTGCTAGGGTAATGAACAATCAGCCCCAGCATTTT.

This clonotype has at least ten counts. The rearrangement joins TRBV7-2 to TRBJ1-4; D is unresolved. Germline CDR1 and CDR2: SGHTA and FQGNSA. V lost 5 bases, J lost 8 bases, and 12 bases lay in between. This CDR3 comprises 13 residues. The CDR3 sequence is CASSLRAAEKLFF. The CDR3 region has the DNA TGTGCCAGCAGCCTTCGGGCGGCCGAAAAACTGTTTTTT.

This clonotype came up many times. Relative to the germline gene, one junction end is altered; a read error may explain this. The chain joins TRBV7-7 to TRBJ2-7; 7 nucleotides line up with TRBD2. The CDR3 has 15 amino acids. CDR1 is SSHAT, CDR2 FNYEAQ, per germline (reference sequence). CDR3 in DNA: TGTGCTAGCAGCCCCGGTCTAGCGGACTACTACGAGCAGTACTTC. Amino acid sequence: CASSPGLADYYEQYF.

There are many counts of this clonotype. The gene calls are TRBV12-3 or TRBV12-4 and TRBJ2-7; D is uncertain. The CDR3 consists of 15 residues. V shed 5 bases and J shed 4 bases, with 18 bases lying between them. The CDR3 is CASSLDPTDRYEQYF. CDR3 DNA sequence: TGTGCCAGCAGTCTAGACCCAACGGATAGGTACGAGCAGTACTTC.

The chain combines TRBV4-3 with TRBJ1-6; D call uncertain. V dropped 0 bases and J dropped 5 bases, with 17 bases sitting between them. Germline lookup yields CDR1 LGHNA and CDR2 YSLEER. This CDR3 is 18 amino acids long. CDR3 protein: CASSQDWSIALNNSPLHF. As DNA, the CDR3 is TGCGCCAGCAGCCAAGATTGGAGCATAGCCCTAAATAATTCACCCCTCCACTTT.

The table lists this clonotype with a few counts. This chain connects TRBV5-6 to TRBJ2-5; D is uncertain. The V and J ends lost 0 bases and 4 bases respectively, with 13 bases between them. Germline V gene lookup returns CDR1 SGHDT and CDR2 YYEEEE. The CDR3 has 15 amino acids. The CDR3 region has the DNA TGTGCCAGCAGCTTGGTTGGGGTAGTCTCAGAGACCCAGTACTTC. Its translation is CASSLVGVVSETQYF.